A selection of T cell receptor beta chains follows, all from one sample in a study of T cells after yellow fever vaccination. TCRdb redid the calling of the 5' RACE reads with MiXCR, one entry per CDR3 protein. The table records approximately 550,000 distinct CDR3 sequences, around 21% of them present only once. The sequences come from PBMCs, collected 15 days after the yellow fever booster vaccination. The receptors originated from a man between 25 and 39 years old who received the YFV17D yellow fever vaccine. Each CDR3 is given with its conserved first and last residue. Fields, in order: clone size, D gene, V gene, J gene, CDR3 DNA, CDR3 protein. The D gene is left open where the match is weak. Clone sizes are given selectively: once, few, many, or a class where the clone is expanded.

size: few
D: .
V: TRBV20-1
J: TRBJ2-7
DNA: TGCAGTGCTAGAGATGACGTTGTGTCGGACGAGCAGTACTTC
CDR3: CSARDDVVSDEQYF

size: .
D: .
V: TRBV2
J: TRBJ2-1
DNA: TGTGCCTCATCCACTAGGGGATATAACAATGAGCAGTTCTTC
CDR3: CASSTRGYNNEQFF

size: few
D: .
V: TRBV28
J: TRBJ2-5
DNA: TGTGCCAGCAGAGGACAGATGGGAGAGACCCAGTACTTC
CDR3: CASRGQMGETQYF

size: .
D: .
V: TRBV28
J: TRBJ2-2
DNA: TGTGCCAGCCACAGAGGTGGGGAGCTGTTTTTT
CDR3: CASHRGGELFF

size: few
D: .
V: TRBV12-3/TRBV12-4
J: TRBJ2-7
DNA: TGTGCCAGCCAGATTCAGGGAAGTTACGAGCAGTACTTC
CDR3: CASQIQGSYEQYF

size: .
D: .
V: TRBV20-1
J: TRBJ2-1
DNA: TGCAGTGCTGTGATGGGTGTAAATGAGCAGTTCTTC
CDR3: CSAVMGVNEQFF

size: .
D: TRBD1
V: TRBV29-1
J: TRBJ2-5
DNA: TGCAGCGTCGATGACAGGGGACAAGAGACCCAGTACTTC
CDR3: CSVDDRGQETQYF

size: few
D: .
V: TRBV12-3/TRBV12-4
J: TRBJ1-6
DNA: TGTGCCAGCAGTTTAAGGGGCCTGGATTCACCCCTCCACTTT
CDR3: CASSLRGLDSPLHF

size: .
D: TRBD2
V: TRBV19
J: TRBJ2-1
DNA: TGTGCCAGTAGTATTGACTCAAGCGGGGGGGGGCATGAGCAGTTCTTC
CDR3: CASSIDSSGGGHEQFF

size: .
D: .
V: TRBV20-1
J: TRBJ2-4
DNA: TGCAGGGGTATGGGTGATCATCTAGCCAAAAACATTCAGTACTTC
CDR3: CRGMGDHLAKNIQYF

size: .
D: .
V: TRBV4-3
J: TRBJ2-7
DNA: TGCGCCAGCAGCCAAGATCCCGAGGGGTCGTTTGGCGAGCAGTACTTC
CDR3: CASSQDPEGSFGEQYF

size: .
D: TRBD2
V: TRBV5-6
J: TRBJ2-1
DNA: TGTGCCAGCAGTGGGGGACTAGACTACAATGAGCAGTTCTTC
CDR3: CASSGGLDYNEQFF

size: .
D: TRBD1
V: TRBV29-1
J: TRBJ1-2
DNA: TGCAGCGTTGAAGAACCTCTGACAGGGGGTAACTATGGCTACACCTTC
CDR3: CSVEEPLTGGNYGYTF

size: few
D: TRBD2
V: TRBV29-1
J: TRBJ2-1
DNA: TGCAGCGCCGTTACCGGGACTAGCCCCTACAATGAGCAGTTCTTC
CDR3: CSAVTGTSPYNEQFF

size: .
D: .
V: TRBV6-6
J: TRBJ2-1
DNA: TGTGCCAGCAGTTACGGGGCGGCCACGAGGTTCTTC
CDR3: CASSYGAATRFF

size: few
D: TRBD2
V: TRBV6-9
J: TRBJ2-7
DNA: TGTGCCAGCAGTTATTCAGTCCTAGCGGGAGTCAACGAGCAGTACTTC
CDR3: CASSYSVLAGVNEQYF

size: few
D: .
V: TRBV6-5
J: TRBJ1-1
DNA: TGTGCCAGCAGTTCCGTCACGAAAGGTAGTGAAGCTTTCTTT
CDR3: CASSSVTKGSEAFF

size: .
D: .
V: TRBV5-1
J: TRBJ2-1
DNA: TGCGCCAGCAGCTTAAAGAGGGGGACCTACAATGAGCAGTTCTTC
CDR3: CASSLKRGTYNEQFF

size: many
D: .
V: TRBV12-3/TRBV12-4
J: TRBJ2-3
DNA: TGTGCCAGTAGGACTTCGGGCACAGATACGCAGTATTTT
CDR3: CASRTSGTDTQYF

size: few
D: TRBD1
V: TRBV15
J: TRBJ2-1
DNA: TGTGCCACCAGCAGTGGAGATATTTCGACAGGGCGATCCTACAATGAGCAGTTCTTC
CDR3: CATSSGDISTGRSYNEQFF

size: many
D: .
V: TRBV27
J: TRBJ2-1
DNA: TGTGCCAGCAGTTCATGGAGGGCCGATGAGCAGTTCTTC
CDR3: CASSSWRADEQFF

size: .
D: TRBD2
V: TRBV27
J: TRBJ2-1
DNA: TGTGCCAGCAGTTTGTCACTAGCGGGAGGGTACAATGAGCAGTTCTTC
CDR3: CASSLSLAGGYNEQFF